The 8 T cell receptor beta chains below come from one sample, sequenced in a study of identical twins. In TCRdb, the 5' RACE reads were re-called with MiXCR into one record per CDR3 protein. The sample yields just over 500,000 distinct CDR3 sequences, about 20% seen once. A further study also used this sample, focusing on T cells expressing NK-cell markers.

Material for sequencing was CD4+ T cells sorted from blood. The receptors originated from a woman aged 18-30 years in good health.

The chain has TRBV12-3 or TRBV12-4 and TRBJ1-1; D gene unclear. The CDR3 extends over 16 amino acids. Between the trimmed V and J ends, which lost 0 bases and 0 bases, there was a span of 11 bases. CDR3 sequence: CASSLAGQTMNTEAFF. DNA for the CDR3: TGTGCCAGCAGTTTAGCCGGGCAAACCATGAACACTGAAGCTTTCTTT.

The chain is built from TRBV12-3 or TRBV12-4 and TRBJ2-2, with D possibly matching TRBD2 (7 bases). Deletions cut 7 bases from V and 5 bases from J, with 17 bases between. The CDR3 length is 15 residues. CDR3 sequence: CASMDWGGGTGELFF. DNA for the CDR3: TGTGCCAGCATGGATTGGGGGGGCGGGACCGGGGAGCTGTTTTTT.

The chain recombines TRBV27 with TRBJ2-7; D is unclear. CDR3 length: 14 amino acids. Between the trimmed V and J ends, which lost 4 bases and 1 base, there was a span of 11 bases. CDR1 and CDR2 from the germline V gene are MNHEY and SMNVEV (reference sequence). CDR3 region: CASSSSFNSYEQYF. Here the CDR3 DNA reads TGTGCCAGCAGTTCCTCTTTCAATTCCTACGAGCAGTACTTC.

The chain has TRBV7-8 and TRBJ2-5; D uncertain. Germline assignment: CDR1 SGHVS and CDR2 FQNEAQ. The CDR3 contains 13 residues. V lost 8 bases to trimming and J lost 5 bases, with 15 bases between them. The CDR3 DNA is TGTGCCAGCCGAGTCGGGCTGAAGGAGACCCAGTACTTC. Translation gives CASRVGLKETQYF.

In its sample, this clonotype was seen a few times. This CDR3 reads CSASPGDKETQYF. As DNA, the CDR3 is TGCAGTGCTTCCCCCGGCGATAAAGAGACCCAGTACTTC. V is TRBV20-1 and J is TRBJ2-5, with unresolved D. The CDR3 loop spans 13 amino acids. Per the germline V gene, CDR1 is DFQATT and CDR2 is SNEGSKA (reference sequence). Trimming removed 5 bases at V and 3 bases at J, with 13 bases between.

The chain joins TRBV11-2 to TRBJ1-1, with TRBD1 matching 9 bases. From germline, CDR1 is SGHAT and CDR2 FQNNGV. This CDR3 is 15 amino acids long. V lost 5 bases and J lost 5; bases outside the gene matches: 9. The CDR3 DNA is TGTGCCAGCAGCCCATCACAGGGGGCAAGGACTGAAGCTTTCTTT. Its translation: CASSPSQGARTEAFF.

This clonotype occurred once. The chain joins TRBV20-1 to TRBJ1-2; D remains unclear. The CDR3 totals 14 residues. CDR1 and CDR2 from the germline V gene are DFQATT and SNEGSKA (reference sequence). The V end lost 3 bases, the J end lost 5 bases, and 16 bases lay between the germline ends. CDR3 loop: CSARAEGIPYGYTF. The CDR3 nucleotides are TGCAGTGCTAGGGCTGAGGGCATTCCTTATGGCTACACCTTC.

This clonotype occurred many times. This rearrangement joins TRBV29-1 to TRBJ2-7, with D unresolved. The CDR3 extends over 14 amino acids. From germline, CDR1 is SQVTM and CDR2 ANQGSEA. Trimming stripped 4 bases from V and 0 bases from J, with 13 bases between. The CDR3: CSVVDTLSSYEQYF. The CDR3 nucleotides read TGCAGCGTTGTAGACACCTTAAGCTCCTACGAGCAGTACTTC.